This TCR beta chain was retrieved from a study of blood T cells in healthy people across ages. General study results and limits: Per million T cells, TCR beta diversity dropped roughly linearly as age increased.

This clonotype has more than one count but fewer than ten. What it binds is unknown. Collection of roughly 10 milliliters of peripheral blood was performed for each donor. The CDR3 length is 14 residues. Germline V gives CDR1 MNHEY, CDR2 SMNVEV (reference sequence). V was trimmed by 6 bases and J by 1 base, leaving 13 bases between them. A J-beta primer mix and a sample-barcoded 5' primer were used in a second PCR of about 7 to 12 cycles. TCRdb reprocessed the 5' RACE reads via MiXCR and lists one record per CDR3 protein. The sample has about 730,000 distinct CDR3 sequences, roughly 43% seen once. The chain is built from TRBV27 and TRBJ2-7, with D possibly matching TRBD1 (5 bases). The sequencing sample was made of blood. This clonotype originated in a woman in her fifties or sixties in good health. The CDR3 protein is CASRVVPGSYEQYF. In nucleotides, the CDR3 is TGTGCCAGCAGGGTAGTACCAGGGTCCTACGAGCAGTACTTC.